This TCR beta chain was recovered during a study of Graves' ophthalmopathy and Graves' hyperthyroidism. Thyroid ultrasound, orbital computed tomography, TRAb, serum thyroxine and clinical symptoms formed the basis of diagnosis. The CDR3 has 12 amino acids. Trimming cost V 5 bases and J 5 bases, with 13 bases left between them. Per the germline V gene, CDR1 is DFQATT and CDR2 is SNEGSKA (reference sequence). The sequenced template was RNA, covering the TCR beta CDR3 region. The first round was an RT-PCR with HTBI primers, and the second round was a multiplex PCR. TCRdb ran MiXCR on the multiplex PCR reads and lists one entry per CDR3 protein. The top ten hold 35% to 55% of the sample, which has almost 750,000 distinct CDR3 sequences, roughly two fifths seen once. Study-wide findings and caveats: A classifier, a 13-signature model, separated ophthalmopathy from stable hyperthyroidism with 85% to 90% sensitivity and approximately 80% specificity.

Comments on this clonotype: Antigen unknown.

The sequencing sample was made of peripheral blood. The receptor comes from an adult man with Graves' ophthalmopathy. The genes are TRBV20-1 and TRBJ2-7; D possibly uses TRBD1 or TRBD2 (5 bases each). CDR3 loop: CSAPGAGDEQYF. The DNA for the CDR3 is TGCAGTGCTCCTGGGGCCGGGGACGAGCAGTACTTC.